Below, 29 T cell receptor beta chains from the same sample are listed, as sequenced in a study of chemoradiotherapy in HPV16-positive cancers. Some clones are missing from TCRdb's copy, which holds only in-frame ones; the method was immunoSEQ multiplex PCR. Here the sample spans fewer than 1,400 clones, approximately 85% being singletons. Source: tumor tissue, taken from a patient who underwent chemoradiotherapy. Every receptor here comes from a human donor with HPV-associated anogenital cancer.

V and J are TRBV5-1 and TRBJ2-7; D is possibly TRBD2 (6 bases). The CDR3 is made up of 13 amino acids. Germline V CDR1 and CDR2: SGHRS, YFSETQ. Trimming took off 5 bases at V and 3 bases at J, with 12 bases between the two ends. The CDR3 loop is CASSIGGVYEQYF. As DNA, the CDR3 is TGCGCCAGCAGTATCGGCGGGGTCTACGAGCAGTACTTC.

The V gene is TRBV5-1, the J gene TRBJ1-2; 8 nucleotides line up with TRBD1. CDR3 size: 17 residues. With 3 bases clipped from V and 2 bases from J, the junction kept 12 bases outside the gene matches. Germline assignment: CDR1 SGHRS and CDR2 YFSETQ. The DNA of the CDR3 is TGCGCCAGCAGCTATGGGGTGCGACAGGGGCTCAACTATGGCTACACCTTC. Its translation is CASSYGVRQGLNYGYTF.

This chain connects TRBV6-1 to TRBJ1-2; perhaps TRBD1 as D (5 bases). The CDR3 runs 13 residues. The V gene's germline CDR1 is MNHNS and CDR2 SASEGT. Between the trimmed V and J ends, which lost 2 bases and 4 bases, there was a span of 8 bases. The CDR3 coding sequence is TGTGCCAGCAGTGAAACACAGGCCTATGGCTACACCTTC. This gives the protein CASSETQAYGYTF.

V and J are TRBV4-3 and TRBJ2-3; no definite D call. CDR3 length equals 15 residues. Germline CDR1 reads LGHNA; CDR2 reads YSLEER. The V end was cut by 1 base, the J end by 0 bases, with 8 bases between. Written as DNA, the CDR3 is TGCGCCAGCAGCCAAGGGGCCGGGAGCACAGATACGCAGTATTTT. As protein: CASSQGAGSTDTQYF.

This clone has a handful of counts. The chain couples TRBV19 to TRBJ1-4; no clear D. CDR3 length equals 15 residues. Deletions cut 5 bases from V and 7 bases from J, with 17 bases between. Germline V gene data show CDR1 as LNHDA and CDR2 as SQIVND (reference sequence). In DNA, the CDR3 is TGTGCCAGTAGTCCCCAGACTGCGGGATTTGAAAAACTGTTTTTT. Translation: CASSPQTAGFEKLFF.

The V gene is TRBV6-1, the J gene TRBJ2-5; a possible D gene is TRBD1 (6 bases). The J call may be incorrect, as the DNA end agrees better with TRBJ2-7. Germline V CDR1 and CDR2: MNHNS, SASEGT. This CDR3 contains 15 residues. The CDR3 loop reads CASSVMTGATYEQYF. CDR3 nucleotide sequence: TGTGCCAGCAGTGTAATGACAGGTGCGACCTACGAGCAGTACTTC.

V usage is TRBV5-1 and J usage is TRBJ2-2; unclear D gene. Trimming stripped 0 bases from V and 2 bases from J, with 8 bases between. Looked up from germline, CDR1 is SGHRS and CDR2 is YFSETQ. The CDR3 is 15 amino acids. CDR3 amino acids: CASSLGAANTGELFF. The CDR3 DNA sequence: TGCGCCAGCAGCTTGGGGGCAGCTAACACCGGGGAGCTGTTTTTT. Drawing the rest from reference TRBV5-1 and TRBJ2-2, the complete variable domain is KAGVTQTPRYLIKTRGQQVTLSCSPISGHRSVSWYQQTPGQGLQFLFEYFSETQRNKGNFPGRFSGRQFSNSRSEMNVSTLELGDSALYLCASSLGAANTGELFFGEGSRLTVL.

In its sample, this clone was seen once. The chain couples TRBV27 to TRBJ2-7; tentative D call: TRBD2 (6 bases). V was clipped by 2 bases and J by 10 bases, with 24 bases between them. CDR3 size: 16 residues. Per germline, CDR1 MNHEY and CDR2 SMNVEV (reference sequence). The CDR3, as DNA: TGTGCCAGCAGTTTAGCGGGACGCGCCCCGCTAATCGGTCAGTACTTC. Translating it yields CASSLAGRAPLIGQYF.

Only a few counts were recorded for this clone. V is TRBV21-1 and J is TRBJ2-3. TRBV21-1 is a listed pseudogene. This CDR3 has 12 amino acids. CDR3 bases: TGTGCCATGGGACCTAGAACAGATACGCAGTATTTT. Its translation: CAMGPRTDTQYF.

This clone turned up a few times. The V and J genes are TRBV18 and TRBJ2-7; a weak D match, TRBD2 (5 bases). CDR3 length: 14 amino acids. Trimming took 1 base from V and 0 from J, leaving 7 bases between them. The germline V gene has CDR1 KGHSH and CDR2 LQKENI. The CDR3 DNA reads as TGTGCCAGCTCACCACGGGAGAGCTCCTACGAGCAGTACTTC. It encodes CASSPRESSYEQYF.

The rearrangement joins TRBV5-1 to TRBJ2-1, with 8 bases identical to TRBD2. V shed 3 bases and J 7 bases; nucleotides not matched to a gene: 9. The CDR3 totals 15 residues. The germline V gene has CDR1 SGHRS and CDR2 YFSETQ. The CDR3 DNA reads as TGCGCCAGCAGCTCCTATAGCGGGAAGGGTAATGAGCAGTTCTTC. This translates into CASSSYSGKGNEQFF.

This sequence joins TRBV27 and TRBJ2-7, with D possibly TRBD2 on 7 matching bases. Germline V gene data show CDR1 as MNHEY and CDR2 as SMNVEV (reference sequence). CDR3 size: 15 residues. The V gene lost 0 bases and the J gene lost 4 bases, with 13 bases spanning the gap. The CDR3 sequence: CASSLSGGAGYEQYF. CDR3 DNA sequence: TGTGCCAGCAGTTTATCGGGGGGGGCTGGGTACGAGCAGTACTTC.

The V and J genes are TRBV27 and TRBJ1-1; 7 nucleotides align to TRBD1. V dropped 6 bases and J dropped 3; count of bases not matched to a gene: 13. Germline assignment: CDR1 MNHEY and CDR2 SMNVEV (reference sequence). This CDR3 region has 16 residues. CDR3: CASRTDRAGVHTEAFF. CDR3 nucleotide sequence: TGTGCCAGCAGAACAGACAGGGCCGGAGTGCACACTGAAGCTTTCTTT.

This chain connects TRBV12-5 to TRBJ2-1; D is possibly TRBD1 or TRBD2 (5 bases each). Germline V lookup: CDR1 LGHNT, CDR2 FRNRAP. V lost 1 base to trimming and J lost 4 bases, with 11 bases between them. The CDR3 runs to 15 residues. For the CDR3, the DNA is TGTGCTAGTGGTTTGGACTGGGACGGATACAATGAGCAGTTCTTC. This encodes CASGLDWDGYNEQFF.

There are a few counts of this clone. The J gene is TRBJ2-7, the V gene TRBV19; maybe TRBD1 (6 bases). The germline V gene encodes CDR1 LNHDA and CDR2 SQIVND (reference sequence). This CDR3 has 15 amino acids. V was pared by 5 bases and J by 4 bases, with 18 bases between. CDR3 residues: CASSLQGPPGYEQYF. DNA for the CDR3: TGTGCCAGTAGTCTCCAGGGGCCGCCGGGATACGAGCAGTACTTC.

The gene calls are TRBV29-1 and TRBJ2-5, with TRBD2 as a possible D gene (6 bases). The CDR3 is made up of 14 amino acids. CDR1 is SQVTM and CDR2 is ANQGSEA in the germline V gene. The CDR3 loop reads CSFTGLGGGETQYF. The DNA for the CDR3 is TGCAGTTTCACGGGCCTCGGGGGAGGAGAGACCCAGTACTTC.

The chain employs TRBV28 and TRBJ2-1; 7 positions agree with TRBD2. The germline V gene encodes CDR1 MDHEN and CDR2 SYDVKM. V shed 5 bases and J 3 bases; nucleotides not matched to a gene: 10. The CDR3 runs to 16 residues. The CDR3 sequence: CASSPSSGGGYNEQFF. CDR3 coding DNA: TGTGCCAGCAGTCCCTCCAGTGGCGGGGGCTACAATGAGCAGTTCTTC.

The chain couples TRBV20-1 to TRBJ2-1; no definite D call. V was trimmed by 6 bases and J by 11 bases, leaving 11 bases between them. Germline V gives CDR1 DFQATT, CDR2 SNEGSKA (reference sequence). CDR3 size: 10 residues. The CDR3 DNA sequence: TGCAGTGCCCGTACCCTGAAGCAGTTCTTC. This encodes CSARTLKQFF.

CDR3 sequence (DNA): TGTGCCAGCAGCAAGACTAGCGGATACAATGAGCAGTTCTTC. Its translation is CASSKTSGYNEQFF. V is TRBV2 and J is TRBJ2-1; 9 positions match TRBD2. J lost 4 bases, V lost 6 bases, and 4 bases had no gene match. The CDR3 spans 14 residues. Germline CDR1 SNHLY, CDR2 FYNNEI.

The rearrangement joins TRBV25-1 to TRBJ1-4; the D is unclear. The CDR3 length is 13 residues. Germline-derived CDR1 and CDR2 are MGHDK and SYGVNS. V was trimmed by 2 bases and J by 7 bases, leaving 8 bases between them. CDR3 in DNA: TGTGCCAGCAGTGAAGGTGCATTTGAAAAACTGTTTTTT. This encodes CASSEGAFEKLFF. Together with reference TRBV25-1 and TRBJ1-4, the CDR3 gives the full variable domain: EADIYQTPRYLVIGTGKKITLECSQTMGHDKMYWYQQDPGMELHLIHYSYGVNSTEKGDLSSESTVSRIRTEHFPLTLESARPSHTSQYLCASSEGAFEKLFFGSGTQLSVL.

The chain employs TRBV5-4 and TRBJ1-4; possible D gene TRBD1, 5 bases. V dropped 1 base and J dropped 8 bases, with 12 bases sitting between them. Germline assignment: CDR1 SGHNT and CDR2 YYREEE (reference sequence). This CDR3 has 14 residues. CDR3 sequence reads: CASSLRDGREKLFF. Here the CDR3 DNA reads TGTGCCAGCAGCTTGAGGGACGGAAGGGAAAAACTGTTTTTT.

Concerning this clone itself: Relative to the germline gene, one junction end is altered; a read error may explain this. V and J are TRBV7-9 and TRBJ1-3; D not resolved. The CDR3 loop spans 12 amino acids. CDR1 is SEHNR, CDR2 FQNEAQ, per germline (reference sequence). The CDR3 coding sequence is TGCGCGCTTTGGTGGTCTGGAAACACCATATATTTT. This sequence encodes CALWWSGNTIYF. The full variable domain, its missing parts supplied by reference TRBV7-9 and TRBJ1-3, is DTGVSQNPRHKITKRGQNVTFRCDPISEHNRLYWYRQTLGQGPEFLTYFQNEAQLEKSRLLSDRFSAERPKGSFSTLEIQRTEQGDSAMYLCALWWSGNTIYFGEGSWLTVV.

This clone was detected only a few times. The chain recombines TRBV19 with TRBJ1-5; 7 nucleotides align to TRBD1. With 8 bases clipped from V and 5 bases from J, the junction kept 3 bases outside the gene matches. The CDR3 sequence is 12 residues long. Germline CDR1 LNHDA, CDR2 SQIVND (reference sequence). CDR3 in amino acids: CASATGYQPQHF. CDR3 DNA: TGTGCCAGTGCGACAGGGTATCAGCCCCAGCATTTT.

The chain is built from TRBV2 and TRBJ2-7; D perhaps matches TRBD1 (5 bases). This CDR3 contains 14 residues. Trimming stripped 0 bases from V and 6 bases from J, with 12 bases between. Germline V CDR1 and CDR2: SNHLY, FYNNEI. The CDR3 DNA follows: TGTGCCAGCAGTGAAGCGCTTCAGGGTAGCGAGCAGTACTTC. This codes for CASSEALQGSEQYF.

The rearrangement links TRBV28 to TRBJ1-5, with D uncertain. Germline CDR1 reads MDHEN; CDR2 reads SYDVKM. Trimming stripped 9 bases from V and 7 bases from J, with 13 bases between. The CDR3 contains 12 residues. This chain's CDR3 is CASSSPPQPQHF. CDR3 nucleotides: TGTGCCAGTTCAAGTCCCCCGCAGCCCCAGCATTTT.

The chain uses TRBV4-3 and TRBJ2-7; no clear D gene. This CDR3 has 14 residues. Germline CDR1 is LGHNA and CDR2 is YSLEER. With 0 bases removed from V and 1 base from J, the gap between germline ends came to 7 bases. CDR3 coding DNA: TGCGCCAGCAGCCAAGATCTGGTGTCCTACGAGCAGTACTTC. Protein: CASSQDLVSYEQYF.

This chain uses TRBV11-2 with TRBJ2-7, with a tentative D call TRBD1 (6 bases). Between the trimmed V and J ends, which lost 6 bases and 1 base, there was a span of 10 bases. CDR3 size: 13 residues. CDR1 SGHAT and CDR2 FQNNGV come from the germline V gene. This chain's CDR3 is CASSLQGSYEQYF. In DNA form, the CDR3 reads TGTGCCAGCAGTCTCCAGGGGTCCTACGAGCAGTACTTC.

The chain joins TRBV11-2 to TRBJ2-1; D is unclear. The CDR3 loop spans 13 amino acids. Germline CDR1 reads SGHAT; CDR2 reads FQNNGV. Trimming removed 5 bases from V and 15 bases from J, with 20 bases in between. CDR3 residues: CASSLGPVDVGFF. As DNA, the CDR3 is TGTGCCAGCAGCCTCGGACCGGTAGACGTTGGGTTCTTC. The full variable domain, with the rest looked up from reference TRBV11-2 and TRBJ2-1, is EAGVAQSPRYKIIEKRQSVAFWCNPISGHATLYWYQQILGQGPKLLIQFQNNGVVDDSQLPKDRFSAERLKGVDSTLKIQPAKLEDSAVYLCASSLGPVDVGFFGPGTRLTVL.

V usage is TRBV25-1 and J usage is TRBJ2-1; 13 positions match TRBD2. This CDR3 has 17 amino acids. V was pared by 6 bases and J by 8 bases, with 13 bases of the junction left unmatched. The germline CDR1 and CDR2 sequences are MGHDK and SYGVNS. CDR3 sequence reads: CASSARGLAGVVDEQFF. The CDR3 DNA reads as TGTGCCAGCAGCGCCCGTGGACTAGCGGGAGTGGTAGATGAGCAGTTCTTC.